One sample yielded the 7 T cell receptor beta chains listed below, sequenced in a study of PD-1 blockade in classical Hodgkin lymphoma. Time point of the sample: cycle 4 day 1 (C4D1), after around six weeks of nivolumab. Every one of the patients relapsed after autologous stem cell transplantation (brentuximab vedotin exposure was variable). Clones were read by immunoSEQ multiplex PCR, and TCRdb kept only the in-frame ones, dropping some. The sample lists approximately 44,000 clones; approximately 70% were seen once. This material consisted of peripheral blood mononuclear cells (PBMCs), taken before the fourth cycle of nivolumab. The receptors here all came from a human donor with classical Hodgkin lymphoma.

This clone has only a few counts. V usage is TRBV7-6 and J usage is TRBJ1-6; D ambiguous. Per the germline V gene, CDR1 is SGHVS and CDR2 is FNYEAQ. The CDR3 consists of 16 residues. V dropped 4 bases and J dropped 0 bases, with 10 bases sitting between them. The CDR3: CASSSYQSSYNSPLHF. The DNA for the CDR3 is TGTGCCAGCAGCTCCTATCAGAGCTCCTATAATTCACCCCTCCACTTT.

This sequence joins TRBV2 and TRBJ1-3; no definite D call. The CDR3 covers 14 residues. V was cut by 8 bases and J by 6 bases, with 17 bases left in between. CDR1 and CDR2 (germline): SNHLY, FYNNEI. CDR3 residues: CASSLEENVNTIYF. The CDR3 DNA reads as TGTGCCAGCTCCCTCGAAGAAAATGTAAACACCATATATTTT.

The rearrangement uses TRBV10-3 and TRBJ2-7; D perhaps matches TRBD1 (6 bases). Germline values: CDR1 ENHRY, CDR2 SYGVKD. V was pared by 2 bases and J by 3 bases, with 20 bases between. The CDR3 has 17 residues. The CDR3 region has the DNA TGTGCCATCAGTGAGCCTGAGACAGGTGGAAGAGTCTACGAGCAGTACTTC. Amino acid sequence: CAISEPETGGRVYEQYF.

This rearrangement joins TRBV2 to TRBJ2-1; D might be TRBD2 (5 bases). Germline V gene lookup returns CDR1 SNHLY and CDR2 FYNNEI. V shed 7 bases and J shed 7 bases, with 8 bases lying between them. This CDR3 spans 11 amino acids. CDR3 amino acids: CASTGGNEQFF. DNA for the CDR3: TGTGCCAGCACTGGCGGGAATGAGCAGTTCTTC. The variable domain in full, with the rest retrieved from reference TRBV2 and TRBJ2-1, is EPEVTQTPSHQVTQMGQEVILRCVPISNHLYFYWYRQILGQKVEFLVSFYNNEISEKSEIFDDQFSVERPDGSNFTLKIRSTKLEDSAMYFCASTGGNEQFFGPGTRLTVL.

The chain has TRBV5-6 and TRBJ2-7; 10 positions match TRBD2. The V gene end was trimmed by 2 bases and the J gene end by 2 bases; junction bases not matched to a gene: 4. This CDR3 is 15 amino acids long. CDR1 is SGHDT, CDR2 YYEEEE, per germline. Here the CDR3 reads CASSFSGGLAYEQYF. Written as DNA, the CDR3 is TGTGCCAGCAGCTTTAGCGGGGGGCTCGCCTACGAGCAGTACTTC.

This chain connects TRBV6-1 to TRBJ1-6; D is unresolved. The CDR3 totals 15 residues. V shed 4 bases and J shed 8 bases, with 15 bases lying between them. Germline CDR1 MNHNS, CDR2 SASEGT. CDR3 bases: TGTGCCAGCAGTGCCTTATCGGTCGGGGATTCACCCCTCCACTTT. This sequence encodes CASSALSVGDSPLHF.

The chain employs TRBV2 and TRBJ2-2; D uncertain. The germline V and J ends were trimmed by 5 bases and 3 bases, with 13 bases remaining between them. Germline V gene sequence: CDR1 SNHLY, CDR2 FYNNEI. This CDR3 spans 15 amino acids. The CDR3 reads CASSPAVWDTGELFF. The CDR3 DNA is TGTGCCAGCAGTCCTGCGGTCTGGGACACCGGGGAGCTGTTTTTT.